The next 3 T cell receptor beta chains were all read from a single sample in a study of cytomegalovirus exposure and HLA in healthy donors. A multiplex PCR was run with 60 Vbeta primers and 13 Jbeta primers. Method: immunoSEQ multiplex PCR; TCRdb's copy keeps in-frame clones and lacks some. Of approximately 100,000 clones in the sample, 70% to 80% were seen once. The sample was PBMCs. Every receptor here comes from a female donor in good health and CMV-seronegative.

The chain's CDR3 is CASSVERGDIDTQYF. The CDR3 coding sequence is TGTGCCAGCAGCGTAGAACGCGGGGATATAGATACGCAGTATTTT. J is TRBJ2-3 and V is TRBV9; TRBD2 is a possible D gene (6 bases). Trimming shortened V by 0 bases and J by 5 bases, and 13 bases separated the two germline ends. This CDR3 has 15 residues. From germline, CDR1 is SGDLS and CDR2 YYNGEE.

Only a few counts were recorded for this clone. The chain combines TRBV5-1 with TRBJ2-3; TRBD1 aligns across 9 bases. This CDR3 spans 16 amino acids. V lost 0 bases, J lost 5 bases, and 7 bases stayed unmatched. Per the germline V gene, CDR1 is SGHRS and CDR2 is YFSETQ. As DNA, the CDR3 is TGCGCCAGCAGCTTGGGCTCGGGGACAGGGAAAGATACGCAGTATTTT. It translates to CASSLGSGTGKDTQYF.

The V gene is TRBV11-3, the J gene TRBJ2-7; tentatively, D is TRBD1 (8 bases). The germline V gene has CDR1 SGHNT and CDR2 YENEEA. The CDR3 is 15 amino acids. Trimming shortened V by 4 bases and J by 4 bases, and 17 bases separated the two germline ends. CDR3: CASSSRQGREYEQYF. The CDR3, as DNA: TGTGCCAGCAGCTCACGACAGGGGAGGGAATACGAGCAGTACTTC.